The 29 T cell receptor beta chains below all came from one sample that was sequenced in a study of T cell changes during pregnancy in multiple sclerosis. Profiling relied on immunoSEQ multiplex PCR, and the TCRdb table lists in-frame clones only, not all of them. This sample carries some 60,000 clones, around nine tenths of them seen once, and the ten largest clones take roughly 2.7%. The source was peripheral blood, collected in the third trimester of pregnancy. These receptors originate from a female donor in good health, enrolled as a control in a pregnancy study.

This chain uses TRBV5-4 with TRBJ1-1, with 11 bases aligning to TRBD1. CDR3 size: 15 residues. Germline V gives CDR1 SGHNT, CDR2 YYREEE (reference sequence). V shed 4 bases, J shed 3 bases, and the junction held 5 bases outside the gene matches. CDR3 DNA: TGTGCCAGCAGCCCGGACAGGGGGCAGTACACTGAAGCTTTCTTT. This translates into CASSPDRGQYTEAFF.

The rearrangement links TRBV5-4 to TRBJ2-6; D might be TRBD1 (5 bases). Germline assignment: CDR1 SGHNT and CDR2 YYREEE (reference sequence). The CDR3 length is 17 residues. Trimming cost V 2 bases and J 0 bases, with 12 bases left between them. CDR3 nucleotides: TGTGCCAGCAGCTTTCTGGGGCTGCGCTCTGGGGCCAACGTCCTGACTTTC. Amino acid sequence: CASSFLGLRSGANVLTF.

The V gene is TRBV19, the J gene TRBJ2-7; D gene ambiguous. The CDR3 is 14 amino acids. With 5 bases removed from V and 0 bases from J, the gap between germline ends came to 11 bases. Per germline, CDR1 LNHDA and CDR2 SQIVND (reference sequence). CDR3 region: CASSATGYSYEQYF. The CDR3, as DNA: TGTGCCAGTAGTGCGACCGGGTACTCCTACGAGCAGTACTTC.

The CDR3 sequence: CAIRALSEQYF. As DNA, the CDR3 is TGTGCCATCAGGGCCCTCAGCGAGCAGTACTTC. J is TRBJ2-7 and V is TRBV10-3; unclear D gene. In germline, CDR1 is ENHRY, CDR2 SYGVKD. The CDR3 covers 11 residues. Between the trimmed V and J ends, which lost 6 bases and 6 bases, there was a span of 9 bases.

This chain connects TRBV6-5 to TRBJ1-1; 10 nucleotides agree with TRBD1. The CDR3 has 13 amino acids. Per germline, CDR1 MNHEY and CDR2 SVGAGI. V lost 6 bases and J lost 4; bases outside the gene matches: 2. CDR3 residues: CASSRQGATEAFF. The DNA for the CDR3 is TGTGCCAGCAGCCGACAGGGGGCCACTGAAGCTTTCTTT.

CDR3 loop: CASSDSAGNQHYEQYF. CDR3 coding DNA: TGTGCCAGCAGTGACTCGGCGGGGAATCAACACTACGAGCAGTACTTC. This chain joins TRBV6-4 and TRBJ2-7, with D perhaps TRBD2 (6 bases). CDR1 is MRHNA, CDR2 SNTAGT, per germline. Deletions cut 0 bases from V and 3 bases from J, with 15 bases between. CDR3 length: 16 residues.

V gene TRBV5-1 combines with J gene TRBJ2-2, with D perhaps matching TRBD2 (5 bases). V lost 4 bases, J lost 1 base, and 11 bases lay in between. The V gene's germline CDR1 is SGHRS and CDR2 YFSETQ. This CDR3 has 15 residues. CDR3 bases: TGCGCCAGCAGCCCGGGGTCGGGGAACACCGGGGAGCTGTTTTTT. Translated: CASSPGSGNTGELFF.

This chain connects TRBV28 to TRBJ2-3; D remains ambiguous. The V end lost 3 bases, the J end lost 2 bases, and 9 bases lay between the germline ends. Germline CDR1 reads MDHEN; CDR2 reads SYDVKM. CDR3 length: 14 amino acids. The CDR3 DNA sequence: TGTGCCAGCAGTTTCCCCTATAACACAGATACGCAGTATTTT. Amino acid sequence: CASSFPYNTDTQYF.

The V gene is TRBV6-6, the J gene TRBJ2-7; TRBD1 matches at 9 bases. Unmatched junction bases numbered 6, after V lost 0 bases and J lost 6 bases. Germline assignment: CDR1 MNHNY and CDR2 SVGAGI (reference sequence). The CDR3 sequence is 15 residues long. The CDR3 nucleotides read TGTGCCAGCAGTTACTCCGAGGACAGGGGTACCGAGCAGTACTTC. Translated, it gives CASSYSEDRGTEQYF.

The rearrangement links TRBV7-2 to TRBJ2-5, with D possibly being TRBD2 (5 bases). This CDR3 has 15 residues. Germline V gene lookup returns CDR1 SGHTA and CDR2 FQGNSA. Between the trimmed V and J ends, which lost 0 bases and 5 bases, there was a span of 13 bases. The CDR3 sequence: CASSLAGVGWETQYF. DNA of the CDR3: TGTGCCAGCAGCTTAGCGGGAGTTGGGTGGGAGACCCAGTACTTC.

The V gene is TRBV7-6, the J gene TRBJ1-1; maybe TRBD1 (6 bases). CDR1 SGHVS and CDR2 FNYEAQ come from the germline V gene. The V gene lost 8 bases and the J gene lost 4 bases, with 8 bases spanning the gap. The CDR3 consists of 11 residues. CDR3 nucleotide sequence: TGTGCCAGCCAGACAGGCACTGAAGCTTTCTTT. Translation: CASQTGTEAFF.

The chain recombines TRBV30 with TRBJ2-5, with D possibly TRBD1 on 5 matching bases. Germline-derived CDR1 and CDR2 are GTSNPN and SVGIG (reference sequence). The CDR3 extends over 14 amino acids. V was pared by 2 bases and J by 2 bases, with 12 bases between. The CDR3 is CAWSRQGLQETQYF. The CDR3 DNA is TGTGCCTGGAGTCGGCAGGGCTTACAAGAGACCCAGTACTTC.

The V call is TRBV7-3, the J call TRBJ2-7; D unresolved. CDR1 and CDR2 (germline): SGHTA, FQGTGA. Trimming pared 5 bases from V and 4 bases from J, leaving 18 bases between. The CDR3 runs to 15 residues. CDR3 in DNA: TGTGCCAGCAGCCCCACCGCGGCCCCGGAGTACGAGCAGTACTTC. This codes for CASSPTAAPEYEQYF.

CDR3 sequence reads: CASSDFGLLNWELFF. For the CDR3, the DNA is TGCGCCAGCAGTGACTTCGGACTCCTAAACTGGGAGCTGTTTTTT. This chain links TRBV10-2 with TRBJ2-2; D is perhaps TRBD2 (5 bases). The CDR3 extends over 15 amino acids. V lost 3 bases and J 9 bases, leaving 17 bases between the germline ends. Germline lookup yields CDR1 WSHSY and CDR2 SAAADI.

The gene calls are TRBV7-2 and TRBJ1-1; D is unresolved. Germline CDR1 SGHTA, CDR2 FQGNSA. This CDR3 has 13 amino acids. Trimming took off 3 bases at V and 6 bases at J, with 11 bases between the two ends. This CDR3 reads CASSFLEGAEAFF. DNA for the CDR3: TGTGCCAGCAGCTTCCTGGAGGGCGCTGAAGCTTTCTTT. Full variable domain (remainder filled in from reference TRBV7-2 and TRBJ1-1): GAGVSQSPSNKVTEKGKDVELRCDPISGHTALYWYRQSLGQGLEFLIYFQGNSAPDKSGLPSDRFSAERTGGSVSTLTIQRTQQEDSAVYLCASSFLEGAEAFFGQGTRLTVV.

The chain is built from TRBV5-8 and TRBJ1-1; D possibly corresponds to TRBD1 (5 bases). Trimming left V 4 bases short and J 5 bases short, with 12 bases between. CDR1 is SGHTS and CDR2 is YDEGEE in the germline V gene. The CDR3 contains 13 residues. The CDR3 region is CASSDSQQTEAFF. As DNA, the CDR3 is TGTGCCAGCAGCGACAGTCAGCAGACTGAAGCTTTCTTT.

The count of this clone is one. The chain has TRBV7-9 and TRBJ1-1; 10 nucleotides line up with TRBD1. V lost 4 bases, J lost 4 bases, and 15 bases stayed unmatched. The CDR3 is 18 residues long. The V gene's germline CDR1 is SEHNR and CDR2 FQNEAQ (reference sequence). CDR3 residues: CASSSPKLGQGLTTEAFF. CDR3 bases: TGTGCCAGCAGCTCTCCCAAGCTGGGACAGGGGTTGACCACTGAAGCTTTCTTT.

The V call is TRBV4-2, the J call TRBJ1-1, with 10 bases fitting TRBD1. The CDR3 runs to 14 residues. V lost 4 bases to trimming and J lost 6 bases; unmatched junction nucleotides: 5. Germline assignment: CDR1 LGHNA and CDR2 YNFKEQ. DNA for the CDR3: TGTGCCAGCAGCCGGGACAGGGGTGATTCTGAAGCTTTCTTT. The encoded protein is CASSRDRGDSEAFF.

This sequence joins TRBV4-2 and TRBJ2-1; 9 nucleotides agree with TRBD2. This CDR3 region has 19 residues. With 7 bases clipped from V and 0 bases from J, the junction kept 16 bases outside the gene matches. Germline CDR1 is LGHNA and CDR2 is YNFKEQ. The CDR3 spells CASKDLTSGWTSSYNEQFF. CDR3 nucleotide sequence: TGTGCCAGCAAGGACCTTACTAGCGGGTGGACGAGCTCCTACAATGAGCAGTTCTTC.

The V gene is TRBV28, the J gene TRBJ2-5; 8 bases fit TRBD2. V lost 7 bases and J lost 5; bases outside the gene matches: 9. Looked up from germline, CDR1 is MDHEN and CDR2 is SYDVKM. The CDR3 runs 14 residues. CDR3 coding DNA: TGTGCCAGCAACTCCCCGGGAGGGAGCGAGACCCAGTACTTC. Translation: CASNSPGGSETQYF.

The chain links TRBV4-1 to TRBJ1-2, with D tentatively TRBD1 (5 bases). The CDR3 is 14 residues long. Trimming took 4 bases from V and 8 from J, leaving 17 bases between them. Germline loops: CDR1 MGHRA, CDR2 YSYEKL. The CDR3 DNA sequence: TGCGCCAGCAGCCCCCGACAGTGGGTTGGAGGCTACACCTTC. It translates to CASSPRQWVGGYTF.

The chain employs TRBV10-3 and TRBJ1-5; D unresolved. The germline CDR1 and CDR2 sequences are ENHRY and SYGVKD. The CDR3 has 14 residues. Trimming stripped 4 bases from V and 2 bases from J, with 9 bases between. This CDR3 is CAISVYGGNQPQHF. CDR3 in DNA: TGTGCCATCAGTGTATACGGGGGCAATCAGCCCCAGCATTTT.

J is TRBJ1-5 and V is TRBV12-5; D is unclear. Germline CDR1 and CDR2: LGHNT and FRNRAP. The V end lost 0 bases, the J end lost 3 bases, and 12 bases lay between the germline ends. CDR3 length: 16 residues. In nucleotides, the CDR3 is TGTGCTAGTGGTTTGGTAGCAGGTAGATACAATCAGCCCCAGCATTTT. Translation gives CASGLVAGRYNQPQHF.

The J gene is TRBJ1-2, the V gene TRBV7-6; 8 bases match TRBD1. J lost 4 bases, V lost 4 bases, and 2 bases had no gene match. The CDR3 runs 13 residues. Germline V CDR1 and CDR2: SGHVS, FNYEAQ. In DNA, the CDR3 is TGTGCCAGCAGCTGGACAGGGACCTATGGCTACACCTTC. Translation: CASSWTGTYGYTF.

The chain recombines TRBV28 with TRBJ2-7; a possible D gene is TRBD2 (5 bases). From germline, CDR1 is MDHEN and CDR2 SYDVKM. The CDR3 runs to 13 residues. V lost 2 bases and J 3 bases, leaving 8 bases between the germline ends. The CDR3 loop is CASSLLANYEQYF. Written as DNA, the CDR3 is TGTGCCAGCAGTTTACTAGCTAACTACGAGCAGTACTTC.

This clone turned up a few times. This chain joins TRBV5-1 and TRBJ1-1; the D gene is possibly TRBD1 (6 bases). Trimming took off 0 bases at V and 1 base at J, with 16 bases between the two ends. The germline gives CDR1 SGHRS, CDR2 YFSETQ. The length of the CDR3 is 17 residues. The CDR3 nucleotides are TGCGCCAGCAGCTTGGGGGGACACCTCGTCGGGAACACTGAAGCTTTCTTT. Its protein is CASSLGGHLVGNTEAFF.

The chain employs TRBV25-1 and TRBJ2-1; TRBD2 matches at 9 bases. J was trimmed by 3 bases and V by 4 bases; bases with no gene match: 7. Germline-derived CDR1 and CDR2 are MGHDK and SYGVNS. CDR3 length: 16 residues. The CDR3 DNA is TGTGCCAGCAGTGTTGTAGCGGGAGCCCTCTACAATGAGCAGTTCTTC. Translated: CASSVVAGALYNEQFF.

This sequence joins TRBV30 and TRBJ2-1, with a weak D call TRBD2 (6 bases). Trimming pared 4 bases from V and 4 bases from J, leaving 35 bases between. The CDR3 spans 21 residues. Germline V gene sequence: CDR1 GTSNPN, CDR2 SVGIG (reference sequence). In DNA, the CDR3 is TGTGCCTGGACCCGTATTAAAGGCGGGGAGGAATTTAGAGAGAGTTACAATGAGCAGTTCTTC. The encoded protein is CAWTRIKGGEEFRESYNEQFF.

CDR3 sequence: CASNDGSPGNEQFF. DNA of the CDR3: TGTGCCAGCAATGACGGGAGTCCGGGGAATGAGCAGTTCTTC. V usage is TRBV6-1 and J usage is TRBJ2-1; tentatively, D is TRBD2 (6 bases). V lost 7 bases and J 7 bases, leaving 17 bases between the germline ends. Germline V lookup: CDR1 MNHNS, CDR2 SASEGT. The CDR3 is 14 amino acids.